Listed below are T cell receptor beta chains from one sample, sequenced in a study of Graves' ophthalmopathy and Graves' hyperthyroidism. TCRdb analysed the multiplex PCR reads with MiXCR anew, one entry per CDR3 protein. The sample lists approximately 380,000 distinct CDR3 sequences; under 25% were seen once. Sequenced material: peripheral blood. These receptors came from a woman in her late teens or twenties with stable Graves' hyperthyroidism. The CDR3 runs from the conserved cysteine through the conserved F or W. The D gene is left open where the match is weak.

v_gene	j_gene	d_gene	CDR3aa
TRBV7-2	TRBJ2-5	-	CASSFTARRVFGETQYF
TRBV20-1	TRBJ1-5	-	CSARRGTSNQPQHF
TRBV24-1	TRBJ2-5	TRBD1	CATSEAGTEETQYF
TRBV20-1	TRBJ2-7	-	CSARGHRASVYEQYF
TRBV7-2	TRBJ2-7	TRBD2	CASSLRLAGMYEQYF
TRBV20-1	TRBJ2-7	TRBD1	CSANRGFPSYEQYF
TRBV19	TRBJ1-2	-	CASSIERGNYGYTF
TRBV15	TRBJ2-2	-	CATSEGTENTGELFF
TRBV29-1	TRBJ2-7	-	CSVEQGPYEQYF
TRBV20-1	TRBJ2-7	-	CSAYRVRHSYEQYF
TRBV30	TRBJ2-5	-	CAWSAGGDETQYF
TRBV20-1	TRBJ1-5	-	CSARDRGWYSNQPQHF
TRBV5-1	TRBJ1-2	TRBD1	CASSFGQGDGYTF
TRBV28	TRBJ2-2	TRBD2	CASSSGTSTGELFF
TRBV19	TRBJ1-1	-	CASSISGKAFF
TRBV6-2/TRBV6-3	TRBJ2-2	TRBD2	CASSSVAGEFTGELFF
TRBV28	TRBJ2-7	TRBD1	CASRRTGVIYEQYF
TRBV10-3	TRBJ1-6	-	CAISDSPGRDNSPLHF